The TCR beta chain under discussion was sequenced for a study of blood T cell repertoires in COVID-19. In this sample, this clone turned up many times. Method: immunoSEQ multiplex PCR; TCRdb's copy keeps in-frame clones and lacks some. The table has hundreds of thousands of clones, about 79% seen once. The germline V and J ends were trimmed by 4 bases and 4 bases, with 11 bases remaining between them. CDR3 length: 13 amino acids. Germline CDR1 SGDLS, CDR2 YYNGEE. The sequence was collected from an older woman who had recovered from COVID-19. V is TRBV9 and J is TRBJ2-5; maybe TRBD1 (6 bases). The sample was PBMCs or T cells enriched from blood (not recorded which). In DNA form, the CDR3 reads TGTGCCAGCAGCCTACAGGGACGAGAGACCCAGTACTTC. This translates into CASSLQGRETQYF. The variable domain in full, with the rest retrieved from reference TRBV9 and TRBJ2-5, is DSGVTQTPKHLITATGQRVTLRCSPRSGDLSVYWYQQSLDQGLQFLIQYYNGEERAKGNILERFSAQQFPDLHSELNLSSLELGDSALYFCASSLQGRETQYFGPGTRLLVL.